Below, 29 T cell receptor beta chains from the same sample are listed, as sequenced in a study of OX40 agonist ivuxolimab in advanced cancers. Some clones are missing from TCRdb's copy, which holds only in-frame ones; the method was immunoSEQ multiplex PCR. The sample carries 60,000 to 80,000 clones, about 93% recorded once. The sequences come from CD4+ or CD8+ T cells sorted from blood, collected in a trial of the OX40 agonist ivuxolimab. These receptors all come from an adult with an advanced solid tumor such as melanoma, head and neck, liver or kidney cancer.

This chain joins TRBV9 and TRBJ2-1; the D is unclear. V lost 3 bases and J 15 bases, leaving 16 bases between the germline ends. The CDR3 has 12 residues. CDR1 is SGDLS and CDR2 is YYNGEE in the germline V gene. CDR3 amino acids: CASSEPSRVRFF. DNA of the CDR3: TGTGCCAGCAGCGAGCCCTCAAGGGTCCGGTTCTTC.

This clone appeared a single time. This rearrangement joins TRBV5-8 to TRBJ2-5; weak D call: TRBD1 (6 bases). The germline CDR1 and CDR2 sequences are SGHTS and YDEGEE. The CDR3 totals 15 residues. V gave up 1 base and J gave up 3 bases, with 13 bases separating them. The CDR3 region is CASSLRWQGKETQYF. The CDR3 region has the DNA TGTGCCAGCAGCTTGAGGTGGCAGGGGAAAGAGACCCAGTACTTC. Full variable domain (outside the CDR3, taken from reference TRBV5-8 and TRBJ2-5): EAGVTQSPTHLIKTRGQQATLRCSPISGHTSVYWYQQALGLGLQFLLWYDEGEERNRGNFPPRFSGRQFPNYSSELNVNALELEDSALYLCASSLRWQGKETQYFGPGTRLLVL.

In DNA, the CDR3 is TGTGCCAGCACCCCTGCGGGAGGTTCCGAGCAGTACTTC. This codes for CASTPAGGSEQYF. The chain employs TRBV27 and TRBJ2-7; 8 bases line up with TRBD2. V lost 7 bases to trimming and J lost 6 bases; unmatched junction nucleotides: 8. This CDR3 has 13 residues. The V gene's germline CDR1 is MNHEY and CDR2 SMNVEV (reference sequence).

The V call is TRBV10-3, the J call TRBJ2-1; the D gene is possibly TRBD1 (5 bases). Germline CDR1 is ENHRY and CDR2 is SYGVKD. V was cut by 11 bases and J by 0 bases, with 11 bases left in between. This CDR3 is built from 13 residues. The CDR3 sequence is CASTGSSYNEQFF. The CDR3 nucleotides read TGTGCCTCCACAGGATCCTCCTACAATGAGCAGTTCTTC.

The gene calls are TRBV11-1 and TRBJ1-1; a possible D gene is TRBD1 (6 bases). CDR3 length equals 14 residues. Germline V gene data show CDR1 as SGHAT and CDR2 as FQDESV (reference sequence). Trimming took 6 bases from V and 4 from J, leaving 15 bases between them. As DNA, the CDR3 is TGTGCCAGCAGGTCTGACAGGCTAAGCACTGAAGCTTTCTTT. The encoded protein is CASRSDRLSTEAFF.

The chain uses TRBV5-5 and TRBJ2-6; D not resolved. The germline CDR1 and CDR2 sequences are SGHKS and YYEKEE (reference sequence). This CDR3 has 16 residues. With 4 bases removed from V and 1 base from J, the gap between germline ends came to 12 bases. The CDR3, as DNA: TGTGCCAGCAGCATGAGCGTTGGTTCTGGGGCCAACGTCCTGACTTTC. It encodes CASSMSVGSGANVLTF.

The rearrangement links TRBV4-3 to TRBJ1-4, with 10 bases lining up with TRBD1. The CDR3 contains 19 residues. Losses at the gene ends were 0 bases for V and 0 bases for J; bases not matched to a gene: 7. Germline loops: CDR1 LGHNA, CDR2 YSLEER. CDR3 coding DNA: TGCGCCAGCAGCCAAGACGGGACAGGGGATTTTGCAACTAATGAAAAACTGTTTTTT. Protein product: CASSQDGTGDFATNEKLFF.

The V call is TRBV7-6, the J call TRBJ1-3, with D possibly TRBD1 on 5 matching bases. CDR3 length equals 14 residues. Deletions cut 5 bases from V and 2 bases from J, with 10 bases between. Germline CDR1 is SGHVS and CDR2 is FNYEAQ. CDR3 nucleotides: TGTGCCAGCAGCACCCAGGGCGCTGGAAACACCATATATTTT. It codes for CASSTQGAGNTIYF.

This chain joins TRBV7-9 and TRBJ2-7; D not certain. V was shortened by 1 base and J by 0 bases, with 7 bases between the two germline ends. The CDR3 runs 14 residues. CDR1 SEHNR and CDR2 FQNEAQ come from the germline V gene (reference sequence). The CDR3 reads CASSLGEASYEQYF. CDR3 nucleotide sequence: TGTGCCAGCAGCTTAGGGGAAGCCTCCTACGAGCAGTACTTC.

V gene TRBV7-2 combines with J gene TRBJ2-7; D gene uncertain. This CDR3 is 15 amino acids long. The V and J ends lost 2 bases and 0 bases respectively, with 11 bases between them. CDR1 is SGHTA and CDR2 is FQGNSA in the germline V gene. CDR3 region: CASSLLLTSSYEQYF. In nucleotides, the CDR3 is TGTGCCAGCAGCTTACTACTAACAAGCTCCTACGAGCAGTACTTC.

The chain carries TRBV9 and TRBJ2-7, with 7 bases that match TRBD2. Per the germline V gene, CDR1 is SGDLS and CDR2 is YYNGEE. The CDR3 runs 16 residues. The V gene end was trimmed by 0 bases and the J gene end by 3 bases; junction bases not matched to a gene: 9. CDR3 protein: CASSVEPRGSNYEQYF. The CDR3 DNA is TGTGCCAGCAGCGTAGAGCCCCGCGGGAGTAACTACGAGCAGTACTTC.

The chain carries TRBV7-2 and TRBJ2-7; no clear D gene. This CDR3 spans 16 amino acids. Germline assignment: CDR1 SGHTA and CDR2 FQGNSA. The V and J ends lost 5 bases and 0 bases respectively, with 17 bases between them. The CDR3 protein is CASSQIPMLSSYEQYF. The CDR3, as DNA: TGTGCCAGCAGCCAAATACCCATGTTAAGCTCCTACGAGCAGTACTTC.

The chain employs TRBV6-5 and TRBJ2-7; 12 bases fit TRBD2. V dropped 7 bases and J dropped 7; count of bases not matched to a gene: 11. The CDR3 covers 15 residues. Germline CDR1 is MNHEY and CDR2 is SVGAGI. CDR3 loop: CASKLTSGRMREQYF. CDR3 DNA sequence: TGTGCCAGCAAGCTCACTAGCGGGAGGATGCGAGAGCAGTACTTC.

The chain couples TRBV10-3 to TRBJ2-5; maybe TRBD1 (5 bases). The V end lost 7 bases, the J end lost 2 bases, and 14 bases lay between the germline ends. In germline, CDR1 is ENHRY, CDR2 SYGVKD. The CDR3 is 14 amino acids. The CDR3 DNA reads TGTGCCATCAAGGAATCCTCAGGGCAAGAGACCCAGTACTTC. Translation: CAIKESSGQETQYF.

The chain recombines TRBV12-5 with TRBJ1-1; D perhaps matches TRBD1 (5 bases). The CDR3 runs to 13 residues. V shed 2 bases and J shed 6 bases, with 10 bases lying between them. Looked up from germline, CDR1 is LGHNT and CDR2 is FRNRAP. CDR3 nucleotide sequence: TGTGCTAGTGGTTTGCCGCCGGGGGCTGAAGCTTTCTTT. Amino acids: CASGLPPGAEAFF.

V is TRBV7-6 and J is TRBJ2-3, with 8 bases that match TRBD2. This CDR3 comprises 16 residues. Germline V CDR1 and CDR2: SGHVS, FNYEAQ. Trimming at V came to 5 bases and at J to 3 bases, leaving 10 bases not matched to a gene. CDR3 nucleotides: TGTGCCAGCAGCACCCCGGGAGCGGGAGTGACAGATACGCAGTATTTT. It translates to CASSTPGAGVTDTQYF.

In DNA form, the CDR3 reads TGTGCCTGGAGTGTGAGCCTTGAGGGATATGGCTACACCTTC. Protein product: CAWSVSLEGYGYTF. The genes are TRBV30 and TRBJ1-2; no clear D gene. The CDR3 sequence is 14 residues long. Trimming took 0 bases from V and 5 from J, leaving 13 bases between them. CDR1 and CDR2 from the germline V gene are GTSNPN and SVGIG (reference sequence).

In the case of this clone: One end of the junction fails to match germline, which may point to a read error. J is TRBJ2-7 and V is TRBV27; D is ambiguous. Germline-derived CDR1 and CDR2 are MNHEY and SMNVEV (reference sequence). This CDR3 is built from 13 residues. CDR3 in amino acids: CASSLSLDGLVFF. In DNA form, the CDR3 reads TGTGCCAGCAGTTTATCCCTTGACGGGTTGGTGTTCTTC.

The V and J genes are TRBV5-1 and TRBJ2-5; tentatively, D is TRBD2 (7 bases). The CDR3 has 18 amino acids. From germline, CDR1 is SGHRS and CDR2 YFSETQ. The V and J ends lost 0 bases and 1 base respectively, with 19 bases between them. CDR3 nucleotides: TGCGCCAGCAGCTTGGCCCATCGGGCTCGGGGGGCCCAAGAGACCCAGTACTTC. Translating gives CASSLAHRARGAQETQYF.

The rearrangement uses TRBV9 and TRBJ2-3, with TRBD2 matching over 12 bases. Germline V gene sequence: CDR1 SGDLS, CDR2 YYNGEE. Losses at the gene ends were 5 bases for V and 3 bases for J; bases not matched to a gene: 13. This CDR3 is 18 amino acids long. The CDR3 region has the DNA TGTGCCAGCAGTTTGACTAGCGGGAGAGCCGTGGTGACAGATACGCAGTATTTT. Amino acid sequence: CASSLTSGRAVVTDTQYF.

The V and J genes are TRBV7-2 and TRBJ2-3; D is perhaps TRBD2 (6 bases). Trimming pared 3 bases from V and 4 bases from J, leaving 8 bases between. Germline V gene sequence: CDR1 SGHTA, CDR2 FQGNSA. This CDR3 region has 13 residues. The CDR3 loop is CASSLGGPDTQYF. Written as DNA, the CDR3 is TGTGCCAGCAGCTTGGGGGGACCAGATACGCAGTATTTT.

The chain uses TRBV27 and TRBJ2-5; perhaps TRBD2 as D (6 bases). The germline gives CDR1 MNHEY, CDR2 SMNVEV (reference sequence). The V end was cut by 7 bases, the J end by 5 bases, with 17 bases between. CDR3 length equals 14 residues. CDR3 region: CASMNPGVGETQYF. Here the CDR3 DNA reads TGTGCCAGCATGAATCCGGGAGTGGGGGAGACCCAGTACTTC.

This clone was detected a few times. CDR3 sequence: CASRSGGAREKLFF. Here the CDR3 DNA reads TGTGCCAGCAGGTCAGGGGGCGCCCGGGAAAAACTGTTTTTT. The J gene is TRBJ1-4, the V gene TRBV2; 8 bases are shared with TRBD1. The V segment lost 6 bases and the J segment 8 bases; nucleotides outside the gene matches: 8. From germline, CDR1 is SNHLY and CDR2 FYNNEI. The CDR3 extends over 14 amino acids.

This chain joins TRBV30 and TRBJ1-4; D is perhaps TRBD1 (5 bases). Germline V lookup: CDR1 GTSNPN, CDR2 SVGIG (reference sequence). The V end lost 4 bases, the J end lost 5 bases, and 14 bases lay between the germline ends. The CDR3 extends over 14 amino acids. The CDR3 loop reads CAWTLQGLNEKLFF. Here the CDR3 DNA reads TGTGCCTGGACCCTGCAGGGACTGAATGAAAAACTGTTTTTT.

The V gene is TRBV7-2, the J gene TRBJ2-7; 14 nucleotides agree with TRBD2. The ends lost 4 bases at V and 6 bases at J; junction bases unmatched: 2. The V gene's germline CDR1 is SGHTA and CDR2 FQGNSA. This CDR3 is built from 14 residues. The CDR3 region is CASSWGLAGVEQYF. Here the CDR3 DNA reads TGTGCCAGCAGCTGGGGACTAGCGGGAGTCGAGCAGTACTTC.

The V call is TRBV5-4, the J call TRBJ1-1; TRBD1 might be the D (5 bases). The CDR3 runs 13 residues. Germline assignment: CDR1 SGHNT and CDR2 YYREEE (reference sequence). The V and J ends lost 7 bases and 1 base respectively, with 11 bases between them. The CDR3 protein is CASALDRNTEAFF. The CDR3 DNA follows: TGTGCCAGCGCCCTCGACAGGAACACTGAAGCTTTCTTT.

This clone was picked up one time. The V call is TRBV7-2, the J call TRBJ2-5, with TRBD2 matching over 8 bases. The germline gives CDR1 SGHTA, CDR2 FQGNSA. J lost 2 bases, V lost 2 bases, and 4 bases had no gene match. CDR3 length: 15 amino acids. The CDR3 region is CASSLLTSGQETQYF. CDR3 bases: TGTGCCAGCAGCTTATTAACTAGCGGTCAAGAGACCCAGTACTTC. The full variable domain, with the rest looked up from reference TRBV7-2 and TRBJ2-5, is GAGVSQSPSNKVTEKGKDVELRCDPISGHTALYWYRQSLGQGLEFLIYFQGNSAPDKSGLPSDRFSAERTGGSVSTLTIQRTQQEDSAVYLCASSLLTSGQETQYFGPGTRLLVL.

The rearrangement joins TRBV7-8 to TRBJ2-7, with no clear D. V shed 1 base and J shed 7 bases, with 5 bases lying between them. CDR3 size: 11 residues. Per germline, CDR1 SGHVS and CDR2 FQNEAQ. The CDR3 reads CASSLVGEQYF. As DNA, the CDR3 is TGTGCCAGCAGCTTAGTTGGAGAGCAGTACTTC.

This chain's CDR3 is CASSADTQNSPLHF. In DNA form, the CDR3 reads TGTGCCAGCAGTGCCGACACCCAAAATTCACCCCTCCACTTT. This chain joins TRBV2 and TRBJ1-6, with D unclear. CDR1 and CDR2 from the germline V gene are SNHLY and FYNNEI. The CDR3 has 14 amino acids. The ends were cut back, 4 bases at V and 7 bases at J, with 11 bases in the middle.